This is a list of T cell receptor beta chains from one sample in a study of OX40 agonist ivuxolimab in advanced cancers. The repertoire was sequenced with immunoSEQ multiplex PCR; TCRdb's copy has only in-frame clones and lacks some. This table has about 71,000 clones, roughly 77% appearing once. This sample comprised CD4+ or CD8+ T cells sorted from blood, obtained in a trial of the OX40 agonist ivuxolimab. These receptors all stem from an adult with an advanced solid tumor such as melanoma, head and neck, liver or kidney cancer. The CDR3 runs from the conserved cysteine through the conserved F or W. The D gene is left open where the match is weak. Expanded clones are given a class, and other clones once, few, many or no size at all.

D	V	J	size	DNA	CDR3
TRBD2	TRBV5-4	TRBJ2-5	.	TGTGCCAGCAGCTTGGCGACTAGCGGGGGGGAGACCCAGTACTTC	CASSLATSGGETQYF
TRBD1	TRBV5-8	TRBJ2-6	.	TGTGCCAGCAGCTCCGGGACAGGGGGTAATGGGGCCAACGTCCTGACTTTC	CASSSGTGGNGANVLTF
.	TRBV27	TRBJ1-1	.	TGTGCCAGCAGTTTTATCGGGGTGCCTACTGAAGCTTTCTTT	CASSFIGVPTEAFF
.	TRBV19	TRBJ1-4	.	TGTGCCAGTAGTCCCGCCAGGGCCGACAATGAAAAACTGTTTTTT	CASSPARADNEKLFF
.	TRBV5-1	TRBJ2-1	.	TGCGCCAGCAGCTTGGGTGCAGGGGCCGGGGACAATGAGCAGTTCTTC	CASSLGAGAGDNEQFF
.	TRBV6-5	TRBJ2-3	.	TGTGCCAGCAGACTACTTGGACCCGCGGCTACGCAGTATTTT	CASRLLGPAATQYF
TRBD2	TRBV10-1	TRBJ2-3	medium-sized	TGCGCCAGCAGTGAGGGTAGCGGGGACACAGATACGCAGTATTTT	CASSEGSGDTDTQYF
TRBD2	TRBV29-1	TRBJ2-1	.	TGCAGCGCTCAAGGACTAGCGGGAGTGTACAATGAGCAGTTCTTC	CSAQGLAGVYNEQFF
TRBD2	TRBV7-3	TRBJ2-1	.	TGTGCCAGCAGCTTATGGGGGACTAGCAGCAATGAGCAGTTCTTC	CASSLWGTSSNEQFF
TRBD1	TRBV7-3	TRBJ1-2	.	TGTGCCAGCAGCTACGGGACAGCTTCTAACTATGGCTACACCTTC	CASSYGTASNYGYTF
.	TRBV5-1	TRBJ1-1	.	TGCGCCAGCAGCTCCGGGTACACTGAAGCTTTCTTT	CASSSGYTEAFF
.	TRBV19	TRBJ1-1	.	TGTGCCAGTGGGACGAACACTGAAGCTTTCTTT	CASGTNTEAFF
.	TRBV7-9	TRBJ2-1	few	TGTGCCAGCAGCTTAGTCTACAATGAGCAGTTCTTC	CASSLVYNEQFF
.	TRBV29-1	TRBJ2-2	.	TGCAGCGTTGAACGGGACGCGAACACCGGGGAGCTGTTTTTT	CSVERDANTGELFF
.	TRBV7-9	TRBJ2-7	.	TGTGCCAGCAGCTCCGACATTTACGAGCAGTACTTC	CASSSDIYEQYF
.	TRBV7-2	TRBJ1-1	.	TGTGCCAGCAGCCCAGATGGGGGGCGGGCCACTGAAGCTTTCTTT	CASSPDGGRATEAFF
.	TRBV7-9	TRBJ2-2	.	TGTGCCAGCAGCTTATGGTTCTCGGAGGGGAACACCGGGGAGCTGTTTTTT	CASSLWFSEGNTGELFF
TRBD1	TRBV5-1	TRBJ1-2	.	TGCGCCAGCAGCTTGGGAGGGGCCGGGACAGGGGGTTCTTCTGGTGACTATGGCTACACCTTC	CASSLGGAGTGGSSGDYGYTF
.	TRBV6-1	TRBJ1-5	.	TGTGCCAGCACCCTGACAGGTTCGAGCAATCAGCCCCAGCATTTT	CASTLTGSSNQPQHF
.	TRBV14	TRBJ1-5	.	TGTGCCAGCAGCCAACTTGGCAGCAATCAGCCCCAGCATTTT	CASSQLGSNQPQHF
.	TRBV4-2	TRBJ2-7	.	TGTGCCAGCAGCCAAGGGGTAGCGGATTCCTACGAGCAGTACTTC	CASSQGVADSYEQYF
.	TRBV13	TRBJ1-1	.	TGTGCCAGCAGCTTCCTTGGGGTGGGTGGAACTGAAGCTTTCTTT	CASSFLGVGGTEAFF
TRBD1	TRBV25-1	TRBJ2-7	.	TGTGCCAGCAGTAGGGTAGACAGGGCCCCCGACGAGCAGTACTTC	CASSRVDRAPDEQYF
.	TRBV7-6	TRBJ2-7	.	TGTGCCAGCAGCTTAGCGGGGGGAAGCCCCTACGAGCAGTACTTC	CASSLAGGSPYEQYF
.	TRBV7-9	TRBJ2-7	.	TGTGCCAGCAGCGGCCACTACGAGCAGTACTTC	CASSGHYEQYF
TRBD2	TRBV19	TRBJ2-7	.	TGTGCCAGTAGTATAGTGAGCGGGAGTAGATACGAGCAGTACTTC	CASSIVSGSRYEQYF
.	TRBV19	TRBJ2-5	.	TGTGCCAGTAGTATCCGGACCCAAGAGACCCAGTACTTC	CASSIRTQETQYF
TRBD1	TRBV19	TRBJ2-7	.	TGTGCCAGTAGTACCCCCGCAGGGGGAATGAACGAGCAGTACTTC	CASSTPAGGMNEQYF
.	TRBV7-9	TRBJ1-1	.	TGTGCCAGCAGCTTAGAGGCGAACACTGAAGCTTTCTTT	CASSLEANTEAFF
TRBD2	TRBV7-2	TRBJ2-3	once	TGTGCCAGCAGCTTAGGGACTAGCGGGAGGGCGAGTGATACGCAGTATTTT	CASSLGTSGRASDTQYF
.	TRBV7-2	TRBJ1-2	.	TGTGCCAGCAGCCCGACGACTGGCCTCTATGGCTACACCTTC	CASSPTTGLYGYTF
TRBD2	TRBV18	TRBJ2-3	.	TGTGCCAGCTCACCAAGCGGGGGACCCACAGATACGCAGTATTTT	CASSPSGGPTDTQYF
.	TRBV18	TRBJ2-3	.	TGTGCCAGCTCACCTCAGAGGGGGGGAGCAGATACGCAGTATTTT	CASSPQRGGADTQYF
TRBD2	TRBV5-1	TRBJ2-2	.	TGCGCCAGCAGCTCCACTAGCGGGGGGGCCGCCGGGGAGCTGTTTTTT	CASSSTSGGAAGELFF
TRBD1	TRBV11-2	TRBJ1-1	.	TGTGCCAGCAGCTCAGACAGGGTTACTGAAGCTTTCTTT	CASSSDRVTEAFF
TRBD1	TRBV5-1	TRBJ1-1	.	TGCGCCAGCAGCGCCTGGACAGGGAAGGGGACTGAAGCTTTCTTT	CASSAWTGKGTEAFF
TRBD2	TRBV5-1	TRBJ2-4	.	TGCGCCAGCAGCTGGACTAGCGGGAGTACTGGAAACATTCAGTACTTC	CASSWTSGSTGNIQYF
TRBD2	TRBV2	TRBJ2-5	.	TGTGCCAGCAGTGACAGGGGACTAGCGGGAGGAGAGACCCAGTACTTC	CASSDRGLAGGETQYF
.	TRBV11-2	TRBJ1-3	few	TGTGCCAGCAGCTTCGATGTAGGGGCAGGGGGAAACACCATATATTTT	CASSFDVGAGGNTIYF
.	TRBV10-1	TRBJ1-4	few	TGCGCCAGCAGCCCACAGGGTACTAATGAAAAACTGTTTTTT	CASSPQGTNEKLFF
TRBD2	TRBV19	TRBJ2-3	.	TGTGCCAGTAGACTGCGGGGGGACACAGATACGCAGTATTTT	CASRLRGDTDTQYF
TRBD1	TRBV5-1	TRBJ1-1	.	TGCGCCAGCAGGGGACAGGGGACAGGAAGGGAAGAAGCTTTCTTT	CASRGQGTGREEAFF
.	TRBV27	TRBJ1-1	.	TGTGCCAGCAGTTTATCGGTTGCTACTGAAGCTTTCTTT	CASSLSVATEAFF
.	TRBV5-1	TRBJ2-5	.	TGCGCCAGCAGCTTGGCCGGTCCCCAAGAGACCCAGTACTTC	CASSLAGPQETQYF
TRBD1	TRBV5-1	TRBJ1-2	.	TGCGCCAGCAGTCTCGGCCCCTCGACAGGGGGCGTTAGTGGCTACACCTTC	CASSLGPSTGGVSGYTF
.	TRBV6-6	TRBJ1-2	.	TGTGCCAGCAGTACCCCCAGGGGCCCCTATGGCTACACCTTC	CASSTPRGPYGYTF
.	TRBV5-4	TRBJ1-2	few	TGTGCCAGCAGCACAGTAGGTAGCTACACCTTC	CASSTVGSYTF
.	TRBV5-8	TRBJ1-1	.	TGTGCCACCCGAGCGGGGTGGGACACTGAAGCTTTCTTT	CATRAGWDTEAFF